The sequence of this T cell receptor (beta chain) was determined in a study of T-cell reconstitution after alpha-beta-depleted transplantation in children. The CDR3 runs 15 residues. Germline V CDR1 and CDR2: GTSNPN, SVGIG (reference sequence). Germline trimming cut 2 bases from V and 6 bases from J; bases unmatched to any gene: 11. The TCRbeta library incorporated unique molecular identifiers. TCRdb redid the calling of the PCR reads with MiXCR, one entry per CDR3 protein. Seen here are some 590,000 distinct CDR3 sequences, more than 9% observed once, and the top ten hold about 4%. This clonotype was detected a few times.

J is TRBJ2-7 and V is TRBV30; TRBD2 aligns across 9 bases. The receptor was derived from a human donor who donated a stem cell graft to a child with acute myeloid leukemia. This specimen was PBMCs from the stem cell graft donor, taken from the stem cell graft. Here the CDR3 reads CAWSKGLAGVSEQYF. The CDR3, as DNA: TGTGCCTGGAGTAAGGGGTTAGCGGGAGTCAGCGAGCAGTACTTC.